This is a list of T cell receptor beta chains from one sample in a study of CD8 T cells in Susac syndrome. Each CDR3 protein gets one entry after TCRdb re-called the immunoSEQ multiplex PCR reads with MiXCR. Here the sample spans some 75,000 distinct CDR3 sequences, 85% to 95% being singletons. The sample consisted of CD8+ T cells from PBMCs. The receptors come from a human donor with Susac syndrome. Each CDR3 is given with its conserved first and last residue. The D gene is left open where the match is weak. For some rows the clone size is stated as once, few or many, or as a class when expanded; others skip it.

v_call	d_call	clone_size	j_call	cdr3_aa	cdr3_nt
TRBV20-1	TRBD2	-	TRBJ2-1	CSASPSGMGEQFF	TGCAGTGCTAGTCCTAGCGGGATGGGTGAGCAGTTCTTC
TRBV27	TRBD1	-	TRBJ2-3	CASSLRRDRASTDTQYF	TGTGCCAGCAGTTTACGTCGGGACAGGGCTAGCACAGATACGCAGTATTTT
TRBV28	-	-	TRBJ2-7	CASMDSSSYEQYF	TGTGCCAGCATGGACAGTAGCTCCTACGAGCAGTACTTC
TRBV27	-	-	TRBJ2-1	CASSSSPPSYNEQFF	TGTGCCAGCAGTTCCTCACCCCCGAGCTACAATGAGCAGTTCTTC
TRBV7-8	-	once	TRBJ1-2	CASSLSTGNGYTF	TGTGCCAGCAGCTTATCTACAGGGAATGGCTACACCTTC
TRBV7-9	-	-	TRBJ2-1	CASSRVRNEQFF	TGTGCCAGCAGCAGGGTTAGGAATGAGCAGTTCTTC
TRBV20-1	TRBD2	-	TRBJ2-1	CSASSSGNFYNEQFF	TGCAGTGCTTCTTCTAGCGGCAACTTCTACAATGAGCAGTTCTTC
TRBV7-9	TRBD1	-	TRBJ2-7	CASSPKQGSSYEQYF	TGTGCCAGCAGCCCCAAACAGGGGAGCTCCTACGAGCAGTACTTC
TRBV20-1	TRBD1	-	TRBJ2-5	CSARARDSDLETQYF	TGCAGTGCTAGAGCCCGGGACAGTGATCTGGAGACCCAGTACTTC
TRBV21-1	-	once	TRBJ2-1	CASMLQGLPPYNEQFF	TGTGCCAGCATGTTACAGGGGTTACCCCCCTACAATGAGCAGTTCTTC
TRBV5-6	-	-	TRBJ2-5	CASSFRYGRPKETQYF	TGTGCCAGCAGCTTCAGGTATGGCAGACCCAAAGAGACCCAGTACTTC
TRBV7-9	-	-	TRBJ2-1	CASSLRTETYNEQFF	TGTGCCAGCAGCCTCCGGACAGAGACCTACAATGAGCAGTTCTTC
TRBV5-1	-	-	TRBJ1-1	CASSLPGAEAFF	TGCGCCAGCAGCTTGCCAGGGGCTGAAGCTTTCTTT
TRBV3-1	-	-	TRBJ2-1	CASSLMDRRNEQFF	TGTGCCAGCAGCCTCATGGACAGAAGAAATGAGCAGTTCTTC
TRBV27	-	once	TRBJ1-2	CASSSRQVEGPRYGYTF	TGTGCCAGCAGTTCCCGACAGGTTGAAGGGCCGCGCTATGGCTACACCTTC
TRBV25-1	-	-	TRBJ1-1	CASSVSWSGTEAFF	TGTGCCAGCAGTGTAAGTTGGAGCGGCACTGAAGCTTTCTTT
TRBV28	TRBD1	-	TRBJ2-1	CASSDRGLENEQFF	TGTGCCAGCAGCGACAGGGGGTTGGAGAATGAGCAGTTCTTC
TRBV6-2/TRBV6-3	TRBD2	once	TRBJ2-7	CAAHSGLAVYEQYF	TGTGCCGCACATTCGGGACTAGCGGTCTACGAGCAGTACTTC
TRBV9	-	-	TRBJ1-5	CASSVGANQPQHF	TGTGCCAGCAGCGTAGGAGCCAATCAGCCCCAGCATTTT
TRBV28	TRBD1	-	TRBJ2-1	CASRDRYNEQFF	TGTGCCAGCAGGGACAGGTACAATGAGCAGTTCTTC
TRBV20-1	TRBD1	-	TRBJ1-6	CSARLLGTGDNSPLHF	TGCAGTGCCAGATTACTGGGGACAGGAGATAATTCACCCCTCCACTTT
TRBV20-1	TRBD2	-	TRBJ2-3	CSASGSGSTDTQYF	TGCAGTGCTAGCGGTAGCGGGAGTACAGATACGCAGTATTTT
TRBV28	-	-	TRBJ2-1	CASSFRQYNEQFF	TGTGCCAGCAGTTTTAGACAGTACAATGAGCAGTTCTTC
TRBV27	TRBD2	-	TRBJ2-3	CASSERLATSTDTQYF	TGTGCCAGCAGTGAACGACTAGCGACTAGCACAGATACGCAGTATTTT
TRBV30	TRBD1	-	TRBJ2-7	CAWRMWRDRGAYEQYF	TGTGCCTGGAGGATGTGGCGGGACAGGGGCGCCTACGAGCAGTACTTC
TRBV18	-	-	TRBJ2-3	CASSPPARPDTQYF	TGTGCCAGCTCACCACCGGCTAGGCCCGATACGCAGTATTTT
TRBV29-1	-	once	TRBJ2-7	CSVAVDSYEQYF	TGCAGCGTTGCCGTGGATTCCTACGAGCAGTACTTC
TRBV12-5	-	-	TRBJ1-5	CASGLVPPLQGNQPQHF	TGTGCTAGTGGTTTGGTACCCCCCCTGCAAGGCAATCAGCCCCAGCATTTT
TRBV20-1	-	-	TRBJ1-1	CSAAPTEAFF	TGCAGTGCTGCACCTACTGAAGCTTTCTTT
TRBV29-1	-	-	TRBJ1-1	CSVEARGSTEAFF	TGCAGCGTTGAAGCTCGGGGATCCACTGAAGCTTTCTTT
TRBV7-9	-	-	TRBJ1-1	CASSLGPRMNTEAFF	TGTGCCAGCAGCTTAGGTCCACGGATGAACACTGAAGCTTTCTTT
TRBV19	-	-	TRBJ1-3	CASSSGASGNTIYF	TGTGCCAGTAGTAGTGGGGCGTCTGGAAACACCATATATTTT
TRBV7-2	TRBD2	-	TRBJ2-7	CASSYGLADTYEQYF	TGTGCCAGCAGCTACGGACTAGCGGATACCTACGAGCAGTACTTC
TRBV7-2	-	-	TRBJ2-5	CASSLGLGSETQYF	TGTGCCAGCAGCTTAGGACTAGGTTCAGAGACCCAGTACTTC
TRBV7-2	-	-	TRBJ2-7	CASSSGDRDEQYF	TGTGCCAGCAGCTCGGGAGACAGGGACGAGCAGTACTTC
TRBV2	TRBD1	-	TRBJ1-5	CASSQGSGRNQPQHF	TGTGCCAGCTCACAGGGGAGTGGTCGGAATCAGCCCCAGCATTTT
TRBV28	-	-	TRBJ1-5	CASSSGTDQPQHF	TGTGCCAGCAGTTCCGGGACGGATCAGCCCCAGCATTTT
TRBV2	-	-	TRBJ2-1	CASIGGRYEQFF	TGTGCCAGCATTGGAGGGAGGTATGAGCAGTTCTTC
TRBV9	-	-	TRBJ1-5	CASSAGHGNQPQHF	TGTGCCAGCAGCGCGGGACATGGGAATCAGCCCCAGCATTTT
TRBV11-2	-	-	TRBJ2-7	CATPKPLHRAVSSYEQYF	TGTGCCACCCCGAAGCCCCTGCACAGGGCCGTTAGTTCCTACGAGCAGTACTTC
TRBV28	TRBD1	-	TRBJ1-5	CASSLGWTGGSGPQHF	TGTGCCAGCAGTTTAGGGTGGACAGGGGGCTCTGGGCCCCAGCATTTT
TRBV30	TRBD1	-	TRBJ2-2	CAWGTGTGGPGELFF	TGTGCCTGGGGAACCGGGACAGGGGGACCCGGGGAGCTGTTTTTT
TRBV2	-	-	TRBJ1-1	CASKGVTEAFF	TGTGCCAGCAAGGGAGTCACTGAAGCTTTCTTT
TRBV18	TRBD1	once	TRBJ2-7	CASSPFGTVSVSSYEQYF	TGTGCCAGCTCACCGTTCGGGACAGTATCTGTGAGCTCCTACGAGCAGTACTTC
TRBV20-1	-	once	TRBJ1-5	CSAYGGGSSNQPQHF	TGCAGTGCTTACGGCGGGGGGTCTAGCAATCAGCCCCAGCATTTT
TRBV5-1	TRBD1	-	TRBJ1-1	CASSAGTGKANTEAFF	TGCGCCAGCAGCGCGGGGACAGGGAAGGCGAACACTGAAGCTTTCTTT
TRBV12-3/TRBV12-4	-	-	TRBJ2-2	CASSFSPGGGGELFF	TGTGCCAGCAGTTTCTCCCCAGGGGGAGGCGGGGAGCTGTTTTTT
TRBV9	TRBD2	-	TRBJ2-1	CATGPGLDSYNEQFF	TGTGCCACCGGGCCCGGACTAGACTCCTACAATGAGCAGTTCTTC
TRBV2	-	-	TRBJ2-5	CASSEGPEETQYF	TGTGCCAGCAGTGAGGGACCCGAAGAGACCCAGTACTTC
TRBV13	-	-	TRBJ1-2	CASRLRRAAYGYTF	TGTGCCAGCAGATTAAGACGGGCGGCCTATGGCTACACCTTC
TRBV28	-	-	TRBJ2-1	CASSFFRANEQFF	TGTGCCAGCAGTTTCTTCAGGGCGAATGAGCAGTTCTTC
TRBV11-1	-	-	TRBJ2-5	CASSFPRGQETQYF	TGTGCCAGCAGTTTCCCTCGCGGGCAAGAGACCCAGTACTTC